One and the same sample provided the 30 T cell receptor beta chains below, sequenced in a study of blood T cell repertoires in COVID-19. Using immunoSEQ multiplex PCR, the repertoire was profiled, and TCRdb retains in-frame clones only, with some absent. The sample shows about 220,000 clones, around four fifths of them seen only once. Sequencing was done on a sample of peripheral blood. The receptors were sampled from a woman aged 40 to 50 with active or convalescent COVID-19.

J is TRBJ2-7 and V is TRBV28, with 7 bases that match TRBD1. The V gene end was trimmed by 10 bases and the J gene end by 6 bases; junction bases not matched to a gene: 9. This CDR3 spans 12 amino acids. Germline assignment: CDR1 MDHEN and CDR2 SYDVKM. CDR3 region: CATRQGQAEQYF. CDR3 DNA sequence: TGTGCCACAAGACAGGGACAAGCCGAGCAGTACTTC.

In this sample, this clone turned up a few times. The chain joins TRBV4-3 to TRBJ2-5; maybe TRBD2 (6 bases). The CDR3 covers 14 residues. V gave up 0 bases and J gave up 5 bases, with 10 bases separating them. The germline V gene has CDR1 LGHNA and CDR2 YSLEER. The CDR3 protein is CASSQDGGMETQYF. The DNA of the CDR3 is TGCGCCAGCAGCCAAGATGGGGGGATGGAGACCCAGTACTTC.

This rearrangement joins TRBV19 to TRBJ1-5, with 7 bases lining up with TRBD1. Germline CDR1 reads LNHDA; CDR2 reads SQIVND (reference sequence). This CDR3 has 15 residues. V gave up 2 bases and J gave up 2 bases; unmatched junction bases: 3. The CDR3 nucleotides are TGTGCCAGTAGTATACGCAGGGGGGGCAATCAGCCCCAGCATTTT. It encodes CASSIRRGGNQPQHF.

The chain uses TRBV7-2 and TRBJ2-5; D call uncertain. The V gene lost 2 bases and the J gene lost 2 bases, with 6 bases spanning the gap. CDR1 SGHTA and CDR2 FQGNSA come from the germline V gene. This CDR3 spans 13 amino acids. This CDR3 reads CASSLSYQETQYF. Here the CDR3 DNA reads TGTGCCAGCAGCTTAAGCTATCAAGAGACCCAGTACTTC. Full variable domain (missing parts from reference TRBV7-2 and TRBJ2-5): GAGVSQSPSNKVTEKGKDVELRCDPISGHTALYWYRQSLGQGLEFLIYFQGNSAPDKSGLPSDRFSAERTGGSVSTLTIQRTQQEDSAVYLCASSLSYQETQYFGPGTRLLVL.

This clone came up once. The J gene is TRBJ2-7, the V gene TRBV7-2; tentative D call: TRBD2 (5 bases). CDR3 length equals 14 residues. Germline CDR1 reads SGHTA; CDR2 reads FQGNSA. Trimming removed 5 bases at V and 2 bases at J, with 13 bases between. CDR3 loop: CASSHRRLPYEQYF. DNA for the CDR3: TGTGCCAGCAGCCACCGTAGACTACCCTACGAGCAGTACTTC.

The rearrangement links TRBV5-8 to TRBJ2-5, with 11 nucleotides matching TRBD2. This CDR3 contains 19 residues. J gave up 0 bases and V 2 bases, and 12 bases lay outside the gene matches. Germline loops: CDR1 SGHTS, CDR2 YDEGEE. The CDR3 nucleotides read TGTGCCAGCAGCTTCCTTCGGGCTAGCGGGGGGCAGTACCAAGAGACCCAGTACTTC. Amino acid sequence: CASSFLRASGGQYQETQYF.

The chain combines TRBV29-1 with TRBJ1-1; 7 nucleotides align to TRBD1. CDR1 is SQVTM and CDR2 is ANQGSEA in the germline V gene. This CDR3 contains 13 residues. Losses at the gene ends were 6 bases for V and 3 bases for J; bases not matched to a gene: 7. Here the CDR3 reads CSVRSQGDTEAFF. For the CDR3, the DNA is TGCAGCGTCAGATCCCAGGGGGACACTGAAGCTTTCTTT. Based on the CDR3 plus reference TRBV29-1 and TRBJ1-1, the full variable domain is SAVISQKPSRDICQRGTSLTIQCQVDSQVTMMFWYRQQPGQSLTLIATANQGSEATYESGFVIDKFPISRPNLTFSTLTVSNMSPEDSSIYLCSVRSQGDTEAFFGQGTRLTVV.

The chain couples TRBV7-2 to TRBJ1-5; D gene unclear. V lost 0 bases and J lost 3, with 9 bases in between. Germline CDR1 SGHTA, CDR2 FQGNSA. The CDR3 sequence is 15 residues long. Here the CDR3 DNA reads TGTGCCAGCAGCTTAGCGGGAGGAATCAATCAGCCCCAGCATTTT. Translated: CASSLAGGINQPQHF.

Concerning this clone itself: Given a much more abundant clone one base away, this may be a read error. The V gene is TRBV10-2, the J gene TRBJ2-5; TRBD1 aligns across 11 bases. This CDR3 has 14 amino acids. Germline CDR1 is WSHSY and CDR2 is SAAADI. CDR3 residues: CTSRGDRGVATQYF. CDR3 nucleotide sequence: TGCACCAGCAGAGGGGACAGGGGGGTTGCGACCCAGTACTTC.

The rearrangement links TRBV3-1 (or the pseudogene TRBV3-2) to TRBJ1-1; D is unresolved. V lost 1 base and J lost 2, with 8 bases in between. Germline loops: CDR1 LGHDT, CDR2 YNNKEL (reference sequence). This CDR3 contains 14 residues. CDR3 nucleotide sequence: TGTGCCAGCAGCCAAGGGTCGGTTAACACTGAAGCTTTCTTT. Translated, it gives CASSQGSVNTEAFF.

The rearrangement joins TRBV24-1 to TRBJ1-5, with 7 nucleotides matching TRBD1. Germline CDR1 KGHDR, CDR2 SFDVKD. The CDR3 extends over 19 amino acids. The V segment lost 1 base and the J segment 4 bases; nucleotides outside the gene matches: 15. The CDR3 coding sequence is TGTGCCACCAGTGATTTCCCCCCGGGACAGATAATCCCTAATCAGCCCCAGCATTTT. Its protein is CATSDFPPGQIIPNQPQHF.

This chain links TRBV5-1 with TRBJ2-3; tentative D call: TRBD2 (6 bases). Trimming removed 6 bases from V and 0 bases from J, with 14 bases in between. Germline assignment: CDR1 SGHRS and CDR2 YFSETQ. The CDR3 length is 15 residues. The CDR3 loop is CASTQVGTSTDTQYF. DNA of the CDR3: TGCGCCAGCACGCAGGTTGGGACTAGCACAGATACGCAGTATTTT.

V usage is TRBV27 and J usage is TRBJ1-2; 7 bases map to TRBD1. Losses at the gene ends were 3 bases for V and 2 bases for J; bases not matched to a gene: 0. The V gene's germline CDR1 is MNHEY and CDR2 SMNVEV (reference sequence). CDR3 size: 13 residues. The CDR3 sequence is CASSFRGNYGYTF. The CDR3 region has the DNA TGTGCCAGCAGTTTCAGGGGGAACTATGGCTACACCTTC.

This clone was seen only once. The chain combines TRBV11-2 with TRBJ2-3; D ambiguous. The CDR3 length is 12 residues. The germline gives CDR1 SGHAT, CDR2 FQNNGV. V was clipped by 4 bases and J by 5 bases, with 7 bases between them. The CDR3 is CASSSSGDTQYF. CDR3 DNA sequence: TGTGCCAGCAGCTCCTCCGGAGATACGCAGTATTTT. The full variable domain, in which reference TRBV11-2 and TRBJ2-3 provide the parts outside the CDR3, is EAGVAQSPRYKIIEKRQSVAFWCNPISGHATLYWYQQILGQGPKLLIQFQNNGVVDDSQLPKDRFSAERLKGVDSTLKIQPAKLEDSAVYLCASSSSGDTQYFGPGTRLTVL.

This clone was seen repeatedly, ten times or more. The gene calls are TRBV30 and TRBJ1-3; 7 bases fit TRBD1. The V gene's germline CDR1 is GTSNPN and CDR2 SVGIG (reference sequence). After removal of 0 bases from V and 2 bases from J, the junction contained 1 base not matched to a gene. The CDR3 extends over 14 amino acids. The chain's CDR3 is CAWSVGGTGNTIYF. The CDR3 DNA follows: TGTGCCTGGAGTGTAGGGGGCACTGGAAACACCATATATTTT.

CDR3 protein: CASSPGTKGSYEQYF. The CDR3 nucleotides are TGTGCCAGCAGCCCAGGGACTAAGGGCTCCTACGAGCAGTACTTC. V and J are TRBV2 and TRBJ2-7; 7 bases fit TRBD2. Per the germline V gene, CDR1 is SNHLY and CDR2 is FYNNEI. Trimming cost V 6 bases and J 0 bases; bases outside gene matches: 8. The CDR3 is 15 residues long.

The chain recombines TRBV18 with TRBJ2-7; TRBD1 matches at 7 bases. V lost 8 bases to trimming and J lost 0 bases; unmatched junction nucleotides: 13. The CDR3 has 16 residues. Per the germline V gene, CDR1 is KGHSH and CDR2 is LQKENI. The CDR3 region has the DNA TGTGCCAGCCGTTCCTACTCAGGGGGTGGCTCCTACGAGCAGTACTTC. It encodes CASRSYSGGGSYEQYF. The full variable domain, in which reference TRBV18 and TRBJ2-7 provide the parts outside the CDR3, is NAGVMQNPRHLVRRRGQEARLRCSPMKGHSHVYWYRQLPEEGLKFMVYLQKENIIDESGMPKERFSAEFPKEGPSILRIQQVVRGDSAAYFCASRSYSGGGSYEQYFGPGTRLTVT.

The chain has TRBV18 and TRBJ1-2, with a possible D match to TRBD1 (6 bases). From germline, CDR1 is KGHSH and CDR2 LQKENI. This CDR3 region has 14 residues. V lost 3 bases and J 7 bases, leaving 15 bases between the germline ends. The CDR3 here is CASSPSGGRLGYTF. DNA of the CDR3: TGTGCCAGCTCACCTAGTGGGGGCCGGCTTGGCTACACCTTC. Full variable domain (rest looked up from reference TRBV18 and TRBJ1-2): NAGVMQNPRHLVRRRGQEARLRCSPMKGHSHVYWYRQLPEEGLKFMVYLQKENIIDESGMPKERFSAEFPKEGPSILRIQQVVRGDSAAYFCASSPSGGRLGYTFGSGTRLTVV.

This chain uses TRBV2 with TRBJ2-5; 8 nucleotides agree with TRBD2. This CDR3 spans 13 amino acids. Germline loops: CDR1 SNHLY, CDR2 FYNNEI. The V segment lost 9 bases and the J segment 1 base; nucleotides outside the gene matches: 4. The CDR3 region is CASERGLQETQYF. As DNA, the CDR3 is TGTGCCAGTGAGCGGGGGCTCCAAGAGACCCAGTACTTC. Filled out from reference TRBV2 and TRBJ2-5, the complete variable domain reads EPEVTQTPSHQVTQMGQEVILRCVPISNHLYFYWYRQILGQKVEFLVSFYNNEISEKSEIFDDQFSVERPDGSNFTLKIRSTKLEDSAMYFCASERGLQETQYFGPGTRLLVL.

The chain recombines TRBV7-2 with TRBJ2-5, with 7 nucleotides matching TRBD1. The CDR3 runs to 13 residues. Per the germline V gene, CDR1 is SGHTA and CDR2 is FQGNSA. Losses at the gene ends were 5 bases for V and 7 bases for J; bases not matched to a gene: 7. The CDR3 bases are TGTGCCAGCAGCCGGGACAGTTCAAGGACCCAGTACTTC. Protein product: CASSRDSSRTQYF.

This chain connects TRBV15 to TRBJ1-2; 8 bases agree with TRBD1. The CDR3 is 16 amino acids. With 3 bases clipped from V and 3 bases from J, the junction kept 9 bases outside the gene matches. CDR1 LNHNV and CDR2 YYDKDF come from the germline V gene (reference sequence). The CDR3 is CATSRPGQGGYYGYTF. The CDR3 DNA reads as TGTGCCACCAGCAGGCCCGGACAGGGAGGATACTATGGCTACACCTTC.

The chain has TRBV25-1 and TRBJ2-1; 8 bases fit TRBD2. The CDR3 is 18 amino acids. V trimming: 3 bases; J trimming: 5 bases; junction bases outside the gene matches: 15. Germline assignment: CDR1 MGHDK and CDR2 SYGVNS. The CDR3 DNA reads TGTGCCAGCAGTGATACGTACGGGGGGGGCAATTCGGACAATGAGCAGTTCTTC. This encodes CASSDTYGGGNSDNEQFF.

The chain links TRBV4-2 to TRBJ2-3, with a tentative D call TRBD2 (6 bases). The CDR3 contains 13 residues. The germline V and J ends were trimmed by 4 bases and 4 bases, with 9 bases remaining between them. In germline, CDR1 is LGHNA, CDR2 YNFKEQ. CDR3 nucleotides: TGTGCCAGCAGCCCGCCGGGAGCAGATACGCAGTATTTT. Translated, it gives CASSPPGADTQYF.

The rearrangement joins TRBV7-6 to TRBJ2-3, with 9 positions matching TRBD2. Trimming cost V 4 bases and J 2 bases; bases outside gene matches: 7. CDR1 SGHVS and CDR2 FNYEAQ come from the germline V gene. This CDR3 region has 16 residues. CDR3 sequence: CASSWRLADSTDTQYF. The CDR3 DNA is TGTGCCAGCAGCTGGCGACTAGCGGACTCCACAGATACGCAGTATTTT. The variable domain in full, with the rest retrieved from reference TRBV7-6 and TRBJ2-3, is GAGVSQSPRYKVTKRGQDVALRCDPISGHVSLYWYRQALGQGPEFLTYFNYEAQQDKSGLPNDRFSAERPEGSISTLTIQRTEQRDSAMYRCASSWRLADSTDTQYFGPGTRLTVL.

The gene calls are TRBV28 and TRBJ2-2, with D possibly being TRBD1 (7 bases). Germline CDR1 and CDR2: MDHEN and SYDVKM. The CDR3 extends over 15 amino acids. The V gene lost 11 bases and the J gene lost 0 bases, with 16 bases spanning the gap. The CDR3 here is CAGNSGQANTGELFF. The CDR3 DNA is TGTGCCGGGAATAGCGGACAGGCGAACACCGGGGAGCTGTTTTTT.

The V gene is TRBV6-6, the J gene TRBJ1-1; 8 bases map to TRBD1. V was clipped by 5 bases and J by 3 bases; unmatched bases: 8. The CDR3 is made up of 15 amino acids. Germline-derived CDR1 and CDR2 are MNHNY and SVGAGI (reference sequence). The CDR3 is CASSHEQGVHTEAFF. In nucleotides, the CDR3 is TGTGCCAGCAGTCACGAACAGGGGGTACACACTGAAGCTTTCTTT.

The V and J genes are TRBV18 and TRBJ2-5; D remains unclear. This CDR3 spans 13 amino acids. Looked up from germline, CDR1 is KGHSH and CDR2 is LQKENI. V was shortened by 3 bases and J by 3 bases, with 8 bases between the two germline ends. CDR3 residues: CASSPGLEETQYF. The CDR3 DNA is TGTGCCAGCTCACCGGGCCTCGAAGAGACCCAGTACTTC.

This clone was recorded a few times. The genes are TRBV30 and TRBJ2-6, with D maybe TRBD2 (6 bases). The CDR3 has 17 amino acids. CDR1 is GTSNPN and CDR2 is SVGIG in the germline V gene (reference sequence). V was trimmed by 0 bases and J by 0 bases, leaving 12 bases between them. This CDR3 is CAWSVPPGSSGANVLTF. DNA of the CDR3: TGTGCCTGGAGTGTACCTCCCGGGAGCTCTGGGGCCAACGTCCTGACTTTC.

This chain connects TRBV29-1 to TRBJ2-3, with 9 nucleotides matching TRBD2. After removal of 1 base from V and 5 bases from J, the junction contained 1 base not matched to a gene. The CDR3 extends over 13 amino acids. The germline V gene encodes CDR1 SQVTM and CDR2 ANQGSEA. CDR3: CSVEGTSEDTQYF. CDR3 DNA sequence: TGCAGCGTTGAAGGGACTAGCGAAGATACGCAGTATTTT.

This chain joins TRBV24-1 and TRBJ2-5; 9 nucleotides match TRBD1. V was pared by 5 bases and J by 1 base, with 10 bases of the junction left unmatched. The CDR3 covers 17 residues. CDR1 is KGHDR and CDR2 is SFDVKD in the germline V gene. This chain's CDR3 is CATSGPNRDRVQETQYF. CDR3 DNA: TGTGCCACCAGTGGCCCCAACCGGGACAGGGTCCAAGAGACCCAGTACTTC.